The present T cell receptor (beta chain) was sequenced within a study of spatial heterogeneity in lung cancer. Documented time point: sample taken at primary tumor resection. Whole RNA, which was extracted from tumor, nontumor lung tissue or frozen PBMC, was sequenced without any cell sorting. TCRdb recomputed calls from the 5' RACE reads with MiXCR, one row per CDR3 protein. The sample consists of 82,000 or so distinct CDR3 sequences, 10% to 15% of them appearing once. Per the germline V gene, CDR1 is SGHRS and CDR2 is YFSETQ. After removal of 2 bases from V and 6 bases from J, the junction contained 5 bases not matched to a gene. CDR3 length: 14 residues.

The genes are TRBV5-1 and TRBJ2-3; 8 nucleotides agree with TRBD2. This clonotype originated in a male donor with early-stage non-small cell lung cancer. Sample: PBMCs, taken at surgery. The CDR3 reads CASSFSGRGDTQYF. The CDR3, as DNA: TGCGCCAGCAGCTTCAGCGGGAGAGGGGATACGCAGTATTTT. Full variable domain (outside the CDR3, taken from reference TRBV5-1 and TRBJ2-3): KAGVTQTPRYLIKTRGQQVTLSCSPISGHRSVSWYQQTPGQGLQFLFEYFSETQRNKGNFPGRFSGRQFSNSRSEMNVSTLELGDSALYLCASSFSGRGDTQYFGPGTRLTVL.